There are many counts of the clone carrying this T cell receptor (beta chain). The data derive from a study of T cells after yellow fever vaccination. CDR1 LGHNA and CDR2 YNFKEQ come from the germline V gene. There are 13 residues in the CDR3. V lost 0 bases to trimming and J lost 5 bases, with 8 bases between them. TCRdb reanalysed the 5' RACE reads using MiXCR and keeps one entry per CDR3 protein. The data hold tens of thousands of distinct CDR3 sequences, with approximately 6% observed a single time. Study-wide findings and caveats: At day 0, almost all vaccine-responding clonotypes escaped detection in the sorted memory subsets. CD4 and CD8 compartments shared a small share of clonotypes, likely from convergent recombination.

This clonotype was obtained from a man in his late teens or twenties who received the YFV17D yellow fever vaccine. The J gene is TRBJ2-7, the V gene TRBV4-2; tentatively, D is TRBD1 (5 bases). This specimen was PBMCs, either bulk or a sorted T-cell subset (CD4+, CD8+, memory, or dextramer-sorted; not recorded which), taken on the day of the yellow fever booster vaccination. The CDR3 sequence: CASSQDGAHEQYF. The CDR3 coding sequence is TGTGCCAGCAGCCAAGATGGGGCTCACGAGCAGTACTTC.